One sample yielded the 17 T cell receptor beta chains listed below, sequenced in a study of T cell responses to AZD1222 COVID-19 vaccine. Measured with immunoSEQ multiplex PCR; TCRdb has only the in-frame clones, and not every one. The data hold about 200,000 clones, with roughly 92% observed a single time. The material sequenced was peripheral blood, taken on day 0 of AZD1222 vaccination. The receptors were sampled from an adult in good health.

The chain joins TRBV6-2 or TRBV6-3 to TRBJ2-1; D is undetermined. The CDR3 covers 11 residues. Germline CDR1 reads MNHEY; CDR2 reads SVGEGT. V lost 6 bases, J lost 9 bases, and 9 bases lay in between. The CDR3 sequence: CASSQGFEQFF. CDR3 DNA: TGTGCCAGCAGCCAAGGGTTTGAGCAGTTCTTC.

This clone has just one count. The chain links TRBV28 to TRBJ1-4; D may be TRBD1 (5 bases). CDR1 and CDR2 (germline): MDHEN, SYDVKM. CDR3 length: 13 residues. V was trimmed by 8 bases and J by 5 bases, leaving 12 bases between them. The CDR3 nucleotides read TGTGCCAGCCAAGGCGGGGGGAATGAAAAACTGTTTTTT. It is translated as CASQGGGNEKLFF. Drawing the rest from reference TRBV28 and TRBJ1-4, the complete variable domain is DVKVTQSSRYLVKRTGEKVFLECVQDMDHENMFWYRQDPGLGLRLIYFSYDVKMKEKGDIPEGYSVSREKKERFSLILESASTNQTSMYLCASQGGGNEKLFFGSGTQLSVL.

The V and J genes are TRBV6-5 and TRBJ1-4; 7 bases line up with TRBD1. The CDR3 covers 14 residues. Germline CDR1 and CDR2: MNHEY and SVGAGI. J was trimmed by 7 bases and V by 6 bases; bases with no gene match: 8. CDR3 amino acids: CASSSGGSGEKLFF. DNA of the CDR3: TGTGCCAGCAGCTCAGGGGGGTCCGGTGAAAAACTGTTTTTT.

The chain's CDR3 is CASSQDLAGLTGELFF. As DNA, the CDR3 is TGTGCCAGCAGCCAAGATTTGGCAGGGCTCACCGGGGAGCTGTTTTTT. This chain joins TRBV4-2 and TRBJ2-2; possibly TRBD1 for D (5 bases). The germline V and J ends were trimmed by 0 bases and 4 bases, with 12 bases remaining between them. The germline V gene has CDR1 LGHNA and CDR2 YNFKEQ. This CDR3 is 16 amino acids long.

The chain has TRBV5-1 and TRBJ2-3; 11 bases align to TRBD1. V gave up 3 bases and J gave up 2 bases; unmatched junction bases: 2. CDR3 size: 15 residues. Germline assignment: CDR1 SGHRS and CDR2 YFSETQ. The CDR3 coding sequence is TGCGCCAGCAGCTGGGACAGGGGGGACACAGATACGCAGTATTTT. Amino acids: CASSWDRGDTDTQYF.

This chain connects TRBV4-3 to TRBJ1-3, with 7 bases that match TRBD1. Germline V CDR1 and CDR2: LGHNA, YSLEER. CDR3 length: 17 amino acids. Trimming cost V 1 base and J 2 bases; bases outside gene matches: 8. The CDR3 DNA reads TGCGCCAGCAGCCAAGTAAGCTCCGGGACAGCTGGAAACACCATATATTTT. Translated, it gives CASSQVSSGTAGNTIYF.

The rearrangement links TRBV2 to TRBJ2-5; the D gene is possibly TRBD1 (7 bases). CDR3 length equals 14 residues. V lost 9 bases and J lost 2, with 16 bases in between. The germline CDR1 and CDR2 sequences are SNHLY and FYNNEI. This chain's CDR3 is CASRWRDRQETQYF. The CDR3 bases are TGTGCCAGTCGCTGGAGGGACAGACAAGAGACCCAGTACTTC.

The chain links TRBV7-9 to TRBJ2-2; tentative D call: TRBD1 (5 bases). The CDR3 is 14 amino acids. The V gene's germline CDR1 is SEHNR and CDR2 FQNEAQ (reference sequence). Deletions cut 8 bases from V and 6 bases from J, with 16 bases between. CDR3 residues: CASRQGEVAGELFF. The CDR3 coding sequence is TGTGCCAGCCGCCAAGGGGAAGTGGCCGGGGAGCTGTTTTTT.

V is TRBV9 and J is TRBJ2-3, with 14 bases that match TRBD2. This CDR3 has 18 amino acids. The V segment lost 3 bases and the J segment 3 bases; nucleotides outside the gene matches: 9. Germline CDR1 SGDLS, CDR2 YYNGEE. The CDR3 loop reads CASSAWTSGGPGTDTQYF. CDR3 nucleotides: TGTGCCAGCAGCGCCTGGACTAGCGGGGGGCCGGGAACAGATACGCAGTATTTT.

The J gene is TRBJ2-5, the V gene TRBV29-1; TRBD1 agrees at 9 bases. Germline CDR1 and CDR2: SQVTM and ANQGSEA. Losses at the gene ends were 8 bases for V and 5 bases for J; bases not matched to a gene: 6. The CDR3 sequence is 12 residues long. The CDR3 DNA sequence: TGCAGCTTTCACAGGGGGCAGGAGACCCAGTACTTC. Translated, it gives CSFHRGQETQYF.

This sequence joins TRBV6-5 and TRBJ1-1, with 9 nucleotides matching TRBD1. This CDR3 has 15 residues. Germline V gives CDR1 MNHEY, CDR2 SVGAGI. The ends lost 0 bases at V and 4 bases at J; junction bases unmatched: 3. The CDR3 loop is CASSYSLDRGTEAFF. The CDR3 DNA reads as TGTGCCAGCAGTTACTCCCTGGACAGGGGCACTGAAGCTTTCTTT.

The chain employs TRBV7-9 and TRBJ1-1; no clear D. Germline CDR1 and CDR2: SEHNR and FQNEAQ (reference sequence). The length of the CDR3 is 14 residues. The V end lost 2 bases, the J end lost 2 bases, and 9 bases lay between the germline ends. The CDR3 coding sequence is TGTGCCAGCAGCTTAAGAGACACCAACACTGAAGCTTTCTTT. Protein: CASSLRDTNTEAFF.

CDR3 sequence: CASSLRGLLGTGELFF. CDR3 bases: TGTGCCAGCAGTTTAAGGGGCCTCCTGGGTACCGGGGAGCTGTTTTTT. This chain links TRBV27 with TRBJ2-2, with a possible D match to TRBD1 (5 bases). CDR1 MNHEY and CDR2 SMNVEV come from the germline V gene (reference sequence). The length of the CDR3 is 16 residues. V lost 2 bases, J lost 5 bases, and 15 bases lay in between.

The chain couples TRBV29-1 to TRBJ2-3, with TRBD1 matching over 12 bases. Germline CDR1 reads SQVTM; CDR2 reads ANQGSEA. J gave up 4 bases and V 7 bases, and 6 bases lay outside the gene matches. The CDR3 sequence is 14 residues long. The CDR3: CSAGGTGGADTQYF. The CDR3 nucleotides are TGCAGCGCCGGCGGGACAGGGGGCGCAGATACGCAGTATTTT.

The genes are TRBV6-6 and TRBJ1-5; 7 bases agree with TRBD1. CDR1 is MNHNY and CDR2 is SVGAGI in the germline V gene (reference sequence). Unmatched junction bases numbered 5, after V lost 8 bases and J lost 4 bases. CDR3 size: 13 residues. CDR3 in amino acids: CASRQGNNQPQHF. The CDR3 DNA sequence: TGTGCCAGCCGACAGGGAAATAATCAGCCCCAGCATTTT.

This rearrangement joins TRBV25-1 to TRBJ1-1, with TRBD1 matching 9 bases. The CDR3 extends over 16 amino acids. Germline CDR1 is MGHDK and CDR2 is SYGVNS. After removal of 5 bases from V and 0 bases from J, the junction contained 7 bases not matched to a gene. CDR3 sequence (DNA): TGTGCCAGCAGTTTCGGGACAGGGCGGATGAACACTGAAGCTTTCTTT. Protein product: CASSFGTGRMNTEAFF.

The rearrangement links TRBV19 to TRBJ1-4; 9 bases align to TRBD1. J lost 6 bases, V lost 7 bases, and 9 bases had no gene match. Germline V CDR1 and CDR2: LNHDA, SQIVND (reference sequence). CDR3 size: 15 residues. CDR3 loop: CASTQMGQGYEKLFF. For the CDR3, the DNA is TGTGCCAGTACCCAAATGGGACAGGGTTATGAAAAACTGTTTTTT.